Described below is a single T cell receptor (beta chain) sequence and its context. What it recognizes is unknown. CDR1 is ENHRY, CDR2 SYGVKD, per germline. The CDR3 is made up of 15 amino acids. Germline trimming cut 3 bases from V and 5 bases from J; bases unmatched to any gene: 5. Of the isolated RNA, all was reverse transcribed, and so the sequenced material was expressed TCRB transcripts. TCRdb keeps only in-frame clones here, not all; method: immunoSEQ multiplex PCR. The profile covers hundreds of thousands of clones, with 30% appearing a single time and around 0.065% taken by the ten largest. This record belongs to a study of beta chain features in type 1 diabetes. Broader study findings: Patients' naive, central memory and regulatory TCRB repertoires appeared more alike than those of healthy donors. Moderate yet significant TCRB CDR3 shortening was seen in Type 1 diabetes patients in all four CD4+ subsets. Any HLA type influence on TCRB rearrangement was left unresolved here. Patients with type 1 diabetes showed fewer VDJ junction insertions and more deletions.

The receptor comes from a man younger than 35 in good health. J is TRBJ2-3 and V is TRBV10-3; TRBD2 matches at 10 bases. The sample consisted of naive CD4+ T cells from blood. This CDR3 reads CAISELAGSLDTQYF. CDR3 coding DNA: TGTGCCATCAGTGAACTAGCGGGATCCCTAGATACGCAGTATTTT.